This T cell receptor beta chain was captured by sequencing in a study of T cell clonality in common variable immunodeficiency. Libraries were prepared by immunoSEQ multiplex PCR; TCRdb keeps only in-frame clonotypes and omits some of them. The repertoire has 30,000 to 40,000 clones, none seen only once; the ten largest take over 8%. This clone was detected ten times or more. The antigen is not known. General study findings and limits: Common variable immunodeficiency TCR beta sequences reportedly had fewer deletions and N-nucleotide insertions. Compared with controls, CVID subjects had fewer shared TCRbeta clones.

Material: peripheral blood mononuclear cells. The receptor's source is a person between 18 and 69 years old in good health.

This CDR3 reads CASSSGGRANDYTF. The DNA read from the CDR3 is TGTGCCAGCAGCTCCGGCGGGAGGGCCAATGAC. This rearrangement joins TRBV7-3 to TRBJ1-2; D remains ambiguous. The DNA ends 3 residues before the CDR3 does, and the rest of the CDR3 is filled in from the germline J gene. The CDR3 runs 14 residues. CDR1 is SGHTA, CDR2 FQGTGA, per germline.